This note documents a single T cell receptor (beta chain) sequence. This receptor's antigen is unknown. No qualities accompany the bases; no much larger clone lies one base away. Libraries were built with 5' RACE. The sample was run on an Illumina HiSeq 2500. A second PCR of 7 to 11 cycles was performed with a sample-barcoded 5' primer and a J-beta primer mix. A unique molecular identifier was introduced onto each TCR beta cDNA molecule by a template-switch 5' adaptor carrying 12 random nucleotides. At least 3 million CDR3-containing paired-end reads were obtained from each sample. All of the RNA was converted into first-strand cDNA using the Mint cDNA synthesis kit, with a TRBC-specific oligonucleotide serving as the primer. Following uracil-DNA glycosylase treatment, all cDNA underwent a first 18-cycle PCR with the universal primers M1SS and BC2_uni_R. The source study handled its data this way. For normalization, 1 million high-quality reads, each with a distinct molecular identifier, were randomly selected from each sample. Instead of being binned into consensus sequences, reads that shared molecular identifiers were thrown out. MiTCR, run with a Q25 quality threshold and the strictest error-elimination algorithm, handled CDR3 identification, clonotype clustering and error correction. A nonparametric unseen species model with Euler transformation was used to estimate lower-bound total TCR beta diversity. The raw public data were reprocessed by TCRdb itself: fastp quality trimming at Q25, MiXCR clonotype calling, in-frame beta chains only. Every entry covers one CDR3 protein and lists the most common genes and DNA from its rows. These V and J calls rely on TCRdb rather than the paper's analysis. This sample comprises hundreds of thousands of distinct CDR3 sequences, about 42% of them detected only once. The ten largest clones represent about 21% of the sample.

The approximately 39 donors, aged roughly 6 to 95 years, were systemically healthy Caucasian individuals from Russia. Approximately 10 milliliters of peripheral blood were collected from each donor into EDTA-treated Vacutainer tubes. Ficoll-Paque density-gradient centrifugation was used to isolate PBMCs, with at least 6.5 million per sample. Total RNA was extracted from PBMCs with Trizol reagent, with at least 6 micrograms obtained per sample. For every donor, an aliquot of PBMCs went through flow cytometry to measure the percentages of naive CD45RAhigh/CD27high T cells. In the germline V gene, CDR1 corresponds to MNHEY and CDR2 to SVGAGI. From the cysteine through the phenylalanine, the CDR3 covers 15 amino acids. Only the CDR3 DNA stays, 45 bases, in frame from base 1. The data originate from a study of blood T cells in healthy people across ages (dated by TCRdb to the mid-2010s). About the investigation overall: Template switching captured roughly one uniquely barcoded TCR beta cDNA molecule per two T cells in model experiments. Age-related changes in TCR beta repertoire diversity were measured in the study by deep sequencing normalized with unique cDNA molecular identifiers. Donors were grouped into four age groups: young (average approximately 15 years), middle-aged (39), aged (around 56) and long-lived (around 80). Donors of different ages were randomly distributed across sequencing lanes to avoid experimental bias. For two donors (one aged 18 to 30 and one aged 80 or older), the study analyzed two additional independent replicas of 1 million unique cDNA reads from the same blood draw. Study-wide conclusions, independent of this receptor: As age increased, observed TCR beta diversity per million T cells dropped in a roughly linear way, and a significant reduction was already evident by age 40. The CMV infection status of donors was not known, potentially confounding age-related changes in expanded clonotypes. Compared with the aged group, more naive CD4+ T cells, fewer expanded clones and increased TCR diversity were shown by the long-lived group, suggesting age selection. Total diversity estimates from one million sequenced T cells were considered lower bounds and underestimates. There was a strong correlation between observed TCR beta diversity and the percentage of naive T cells measured by flow cytometry. Conclusive comparison of naive and antigen-experienced compartments was prevented by the profiling of bulk unsorted PBMCs.

This TCR was sampled from a man aged 60-69 years in good health. The rearrangement combines TRBV6-5 with TRBJ2-7, with 7 junctional bases fitting TRBD1. Matching the DNA end better, TRBJ2-5 makes the J call doubtful. Sequenced sample: blood. Here is the DNA: TGTGCCAGCAGTTACTCAGGTACAGGGGTGACGACCCAGTACTTC. The encoded protein is CASSYSGTGVTTQYF.